This is a list of T cell receptor beta chains from one sample in a study of T cell responses to AZD1222 COVID-19 vaccine. This table comes from immunoSEQ multiplex PCR, and its TCRdb copy is limited to in-frame clones, with some not included. The data show about 120,000 clones, roughly 88% seen once. Sequenced here: peripheral blood, sampled on day 0 of AZD1222 vaccination. The receptors were sampled from an adult in good health. CDR3s include the opening cysteine and the closing phenylalanine or tryptophan. Each record gives: V gene, J gene, clone size, D gene, CDR3 protein, CDR3 DNA. D genes are given only for firm matches. Part of the rows lack a size; the others show once, few, many or a class for expanded clones.

>TRBV6-1|TRBJ1-6|-|-
CASSEPLGSPLHF
TGTGCCAGCAGTGAACCCCTAGGGTCACCCCTCCACTTT
>TRBV19|TRBJ1-2|-|-
CASGRPLLNYGYTF
TGTGCCAGTGGCAGGCCATTACTAAACTATGGCTACACCTTC
>TRBV19|TRBJ2-3|-|TRBD1
CASRDRGTDTQYF
TGTGCCAGTAGGGACAGGGGCACAGATACGCAGTATTTT
>TRBV5-1|TRBJ2-3|-|TRBD1
CASSAGTGAGDTQYF
TGCGCCAGCAGCGCCGGGACAGGGGCTGGGGATACGCAGTATTTT
>TRBV6-5|TRBJ1-2|once|TRBD1
CASGDRLLYGYTF
TGTGCCAGCGGGGACAGACTCCTCTATGGCTACACCTTC
>TRBV7-7|TRBJ1-2|-|-
CASSHQWTDNFYGYTF
TGTGCTAGCAGCCACCAGTGGACAGACAATTTCTATGGCTACACCTTC
>TRBV12-3/TRBV12-4|TRBJ1-2|once|-
CASSSSGQQGYTF
TGTGCCAGCAGTTCCAGCGGACAGCAGGGCTACACCTTC
>TRBV19|TRBJ2-3|-|TRBD1
CASRDRGRLDTQYF
TGTGCCAGTAGGGACAGGGGTCGGTTGGATACGCAGTATTTT
>TRBV5-1|TRBJ1-2|-|TRBD1
CASSLDRGNYGYTF
TGCGCCAGCAGCTTGGACAGGGGGAACTATGGCTACACCTTC
>TRBV12-5|TRBJ1-3|-|-
CASGFRTLEDLGNTIYF
TGTGCTAGTGGTTTTCGGACGCTTGAGGATCTTGGAAACACCATATATTTT
>TRBV10-3|TRBJ1-5|-|-
CAISEGNQPQHF
TGTGCCATCAGTGAGGGCAATCAGCCCCAGCATTTT
>TRBV7-9|TRBJ1-1|-|-
CASSSQEATEAFF
TGTGCCAGCAGCTCCCAGGAGGCCACTGAAGCTTTCTTT
>TRBV2|TRBJ1-2|-|-
CASQKQGDGYTF
TGTGCCAGCCAAAAACAGGGCGATGGCTACACCTTC